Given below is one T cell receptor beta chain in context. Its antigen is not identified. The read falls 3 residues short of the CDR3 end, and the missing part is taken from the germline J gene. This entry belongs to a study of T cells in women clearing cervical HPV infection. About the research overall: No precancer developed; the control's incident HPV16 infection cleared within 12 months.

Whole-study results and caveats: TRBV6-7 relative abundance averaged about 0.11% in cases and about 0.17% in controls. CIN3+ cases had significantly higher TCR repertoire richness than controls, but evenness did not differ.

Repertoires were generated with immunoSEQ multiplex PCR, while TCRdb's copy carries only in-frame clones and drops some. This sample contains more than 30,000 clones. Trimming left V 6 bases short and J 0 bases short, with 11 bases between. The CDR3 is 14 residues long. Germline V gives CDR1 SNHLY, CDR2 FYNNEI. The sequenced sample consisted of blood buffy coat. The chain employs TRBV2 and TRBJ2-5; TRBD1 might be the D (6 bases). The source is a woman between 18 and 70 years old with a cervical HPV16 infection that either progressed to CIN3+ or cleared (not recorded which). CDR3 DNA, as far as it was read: TGTGCCAGCAGACGCGACAGGTACCAAGAGACC. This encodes CASRRDRYQET. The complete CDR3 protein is CASRRDRYQETQYF.